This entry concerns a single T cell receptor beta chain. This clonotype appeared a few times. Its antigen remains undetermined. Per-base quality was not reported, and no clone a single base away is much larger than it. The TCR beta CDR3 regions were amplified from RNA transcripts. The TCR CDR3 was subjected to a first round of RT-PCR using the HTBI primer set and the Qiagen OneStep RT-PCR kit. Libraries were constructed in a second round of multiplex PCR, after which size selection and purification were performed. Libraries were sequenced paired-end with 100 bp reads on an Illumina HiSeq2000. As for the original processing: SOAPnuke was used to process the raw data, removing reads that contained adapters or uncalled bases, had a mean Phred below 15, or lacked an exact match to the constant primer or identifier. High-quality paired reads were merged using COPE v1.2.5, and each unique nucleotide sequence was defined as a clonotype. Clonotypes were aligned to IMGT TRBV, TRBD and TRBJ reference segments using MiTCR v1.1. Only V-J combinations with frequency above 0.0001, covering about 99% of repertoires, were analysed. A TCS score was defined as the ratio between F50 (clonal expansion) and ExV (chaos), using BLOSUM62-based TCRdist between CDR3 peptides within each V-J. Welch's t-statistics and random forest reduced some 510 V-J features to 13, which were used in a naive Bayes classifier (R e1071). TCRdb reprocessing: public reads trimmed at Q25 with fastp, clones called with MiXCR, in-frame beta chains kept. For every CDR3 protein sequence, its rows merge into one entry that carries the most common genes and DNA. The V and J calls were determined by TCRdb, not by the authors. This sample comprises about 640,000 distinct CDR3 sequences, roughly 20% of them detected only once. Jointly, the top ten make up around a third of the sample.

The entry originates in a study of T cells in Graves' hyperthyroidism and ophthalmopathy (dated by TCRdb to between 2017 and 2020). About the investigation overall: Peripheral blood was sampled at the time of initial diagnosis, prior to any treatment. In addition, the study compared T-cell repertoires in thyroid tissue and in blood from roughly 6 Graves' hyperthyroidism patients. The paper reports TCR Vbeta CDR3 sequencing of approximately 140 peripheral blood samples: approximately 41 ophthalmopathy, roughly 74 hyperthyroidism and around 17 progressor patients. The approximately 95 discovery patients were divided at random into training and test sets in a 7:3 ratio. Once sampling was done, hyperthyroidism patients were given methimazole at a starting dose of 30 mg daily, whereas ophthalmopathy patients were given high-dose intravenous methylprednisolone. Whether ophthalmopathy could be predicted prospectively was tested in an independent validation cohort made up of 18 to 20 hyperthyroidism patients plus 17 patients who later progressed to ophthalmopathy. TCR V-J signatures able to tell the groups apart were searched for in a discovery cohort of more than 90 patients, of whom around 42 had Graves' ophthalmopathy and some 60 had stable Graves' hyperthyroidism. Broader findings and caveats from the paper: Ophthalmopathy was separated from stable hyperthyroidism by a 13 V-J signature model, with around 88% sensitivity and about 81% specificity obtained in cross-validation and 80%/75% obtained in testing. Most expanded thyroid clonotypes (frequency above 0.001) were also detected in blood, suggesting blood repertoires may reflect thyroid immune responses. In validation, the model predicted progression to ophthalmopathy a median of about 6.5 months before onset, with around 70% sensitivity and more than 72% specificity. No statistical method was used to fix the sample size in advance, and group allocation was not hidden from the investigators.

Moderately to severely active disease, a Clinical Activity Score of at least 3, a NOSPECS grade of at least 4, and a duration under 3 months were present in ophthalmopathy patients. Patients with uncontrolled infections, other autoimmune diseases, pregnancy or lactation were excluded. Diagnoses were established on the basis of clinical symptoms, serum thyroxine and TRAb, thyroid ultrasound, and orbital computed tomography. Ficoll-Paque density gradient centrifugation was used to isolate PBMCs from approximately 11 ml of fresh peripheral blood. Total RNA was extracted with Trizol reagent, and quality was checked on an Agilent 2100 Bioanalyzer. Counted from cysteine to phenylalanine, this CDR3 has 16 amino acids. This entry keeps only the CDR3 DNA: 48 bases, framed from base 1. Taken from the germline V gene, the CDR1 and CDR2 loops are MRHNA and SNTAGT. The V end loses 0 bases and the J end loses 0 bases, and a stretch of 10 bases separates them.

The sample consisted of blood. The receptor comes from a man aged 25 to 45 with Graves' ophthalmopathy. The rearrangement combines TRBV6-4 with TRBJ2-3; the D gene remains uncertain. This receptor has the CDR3 CASSDSYESSTDTQYF. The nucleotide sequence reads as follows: TGTGCCAGCAGTGACTCGTATGAATCGAGCACAGATACGCAGTATTTT.